Following are 20 T cell receptor beta chains from one sample sequenced in a study of blood T cell repertoires in COVID-19. Repertoires were generated with immunoSEQ multiplex PCR, while TCRdb's copy carries only in-frame clones and drops some. The sample has roughly 120,000 clones, about 80% seen once. The sequencing input was peripheral blood. The origin of the receptors is a man aged 70-80 years with acute or convalescent COVID-19.

This chain joins TRBV30 and TRBJ1-5; 8 bases line up with TRBD1. CDR3 size: 15 residues. The V segment lost 3 bases and the J segment 6 bases; nucleotides outside the gene matches: 10. Germline loops: CDR1 GTSNPN, CDR2 SVGIG (reference sequence). The CDR3 nucleotides are TGTGCCTGGAGCGTCCCCGGCAGGGGGCTTCAGCCCCAGCATTTT. Its protein is CAWSVPGRGLQPQHF.

This clone has a single count. This CDR3 is CASSFADRGHGYTF. The CDR3 DNA follows: TGTGCCAGCAGCTTTGCGGACAGGGGGCATGGCTACACCTTC. The rearrangement joins TRBV5-4 to TRBJ1-2; TRBD1 matches 11 bases. The CDR3 totals 14 residues. Looked up from germline, CDR1 is SGHNT and CDR2 is YYREEE (reference sequence). V lost 2 bases to trimming and J lost 6 bases; unmatched junction nucleotides: 3.

This clone appeared once. The chain has TRBV28 and TRBJ2-7; D perhaps matches TRBD2 (5 bases). This CDR3 comprises 13 residues. The germline CDR1 and CDR2 sequences are MDHEN and SYDVKM. V gave up 5 bases and J gave up 4 bases, with 12 bases separating them. Here the CDR3 DNA reads TGTGCCAGCAGTCCCAGGACTTCGTACGAGCAGTACTTC. Its protein product is CASSPRTSYEQYF.

The chain joins TRBV12-3 or TRBV12-4 to TRBJ2-7, with 8 bases matching TRBD2. After removal of 6 bases from V and 4 bases from J, the junction contained 5 bases not matched to a gene. The CDR3 runs 13 residues. The CDR3 nucleotides read TGTGCCAGCAGAAGCGGGAGCTTGTACGAGCAGTACTTC. Encoded protein: CASRSGSLYEQYF.

CDR3 residues: CASSYPGQDNEQFF. CDR3 nucleotide sequence: TGTGCCAGCAGTTACCCTGGACAGGACAATGAGCAGTTCTTC. This sequence joins TRBV6-5 and TRBJ2-1, with 7 bases fitting TRBD1. Germline V gives CDR1 MNHEY, CDR2 SVGAGI. The CDR3 runs 14 residues. Trimming at V came to 2 bases and at J to 5 bases, leaving 3 bases not matched to a gene.

The genes are TRBV19 and TRBJ2-3; D is unresolved. Germline lookup yields CDR1 LNHDA and CDR2 SQIVND (reference sequence). This CDR3 has 13 residues. V lost 2 bases, J lost 0 bases, and 3 bases lay in between. Written as DNA, the CDR3 is TGTGCCAGTAGTATACAGAGCACAGATACGCAGTATTTT. Translating it yields CASSIQSTDTQYF.

This clone was seen a few times. The chain carries TRBV30 and TRBJ1-1; the match to TRBD1 covers 7 bases. Looked up from germline, CDR1 is GTSNPN and CDR2 is SVGIG (reference sequence). The CDR3 is made up of 15 amino acids. V lost 0 bases and J lost 2; bases outside the gene matches: 6. The CDR3 loop is CAWSVQRTGNTEAFF. In DNA, the CDR3 is TGTGCCTGGAGTGTACAGAGGACAGGCAACACTGAAGCTTTCTTT.

The rearrangement joins TRBV7-2 to TRBJ2-3; TRBD2 aligns across 13 bases. J gave up 6 bases and V 3 bases, and 9 bases lay outside the gene matches. The V gene's germline CDR1 is SGHTA and CDR2 FQGNSA. This CDR3 is 17 amino acids long. The CDR3 protein is CASSLETSGGPRDTQYF. The DNA of the CDR3 is TGTGCCAGCAGCTTGGAGACTAGCGGGGGGCCCCGGGATACGCAGTATTTT.

There are a few counts of this clone. V gene TRBV5-4 combines with J gene TRBJ2-2; the D is unclear. V was pared by 2 bases and J by 4 bases, with 3 bases between. This CDR3 comprises 12 residues. Germline V gene lookup returns CDR1 SGHNT and CDR2 YYREEE (reference sequence). The CDR3, as DNA: TGTGCCAGCAGCTTTAGCACCGGGGAGCTGTTTTTT. The encoded protein is CASSFSTGELFF.

A note on this clone: A junction boundary mismatches the germline segment, possibly from a read error. The chain couples TRBV19 to TRBJ1-4; D is perhaps TRBD1 (6 bases). The V gene's germline CDR1 is LNHDA and CDR2 SQIVND (reference sequence). The CDR3 runs to 15 residues. The CDR3 DNA reads as TGTGCCAGTAGTATGACATTCGCCTTGGAGAATGGACAGCTTTTT. This sequence encodes CASSMTFALENGQLF.

This CDR3 reads CASSLDRFFYEQYF. The CDR3 DNA follows: TGTGCCAGCAGTTTAGACAGGTTTTTCTACGAGCAGTACTTC. The J gene is TRBJ2-7, the V gene TRBV27, with a tentative D call TRBD1 (6 bases). Trimming took off 2 bases at V and 3 bases at J, with 11 bases between the two ends. The CDR3 sequence is 14 residues long. In germline, CDR1 is MNHEY, CDR2 SMNVEV (reference sequence).

The table lists this clone with a few counts. This chain joins TRBV14 and TRBJ2-7; 12 bases fit TRBD2. Trimming at V came to 0 bases and at J to 3 bases, leaving 12 bases not matched to a gene. Germline-derived CDR1 and CDR2 are SGHDN and FVKESK. The CDR3 has 19 amino acids. In DNA, the CDR3 is TGTGCCAGCAGCCAAGATCCGGGACTAGCGGGTCTTTTCGGCTACGAGCAGTACTTC. Translation gives CASSQDPGLAGLFGYEQYF.

This chain joins TRBV5-1 and TRBJ1-2; 9 nucleotides align to TRBD1. The CDR3 runs to 15 residues. Per germline, CDR1 SGHRS and CDR2 YFSETQ. V lost 4 bases to trimming and J lost 5 bases; unmatched junction nucleotides: 9. CDR3 coding DNA: TGCGCCAGCAGCCAAAGGACAGGGGAAGGGTATGGCTACACCTTC. Its protein is CASSQRTGEGYGYTF. Full variable domain (remainder filled in from reference TRBV5-1 and TRBJ1-2): KAGVTQTPRYLIKTRGQQVTLSCSPISGHRSVSWYQQTPGQGLQFLFEYFSETQRNKGNFPGRFSGRQFSNSRSEMNVSTLELGDSALYLCASSQRTGEGYGYTFGSGTRLTVV.

The gene calls are TRBV28 and TRBJ2-7, with TRBD2 as a possible D gene (5 bases). Germline-derived CDR1 and CDR2 are MDHEN and SYDVKM. The CDR3 has 13 amino acids. V lost 7 bases and J 3 bases, leaving 13 bases between the germline ends. CDR3 sequence reads: CASTPAAGYEQYF. CDR3 nucleotide sequence: TGTGCCAGCACCCCAGCGGCGGGCTACGAGCAGTACTTC.

V gene TRBV7-9 combines with J gene TRBJ2-3, with 7 bases identical to TRBD1. There are 16 residues in the CDR3. V dropped 0 bases and J dropped 3; count of bases not matched to a gene: 6. The germline CDR1 and CDR2 sequences are SEHNR and FQNEAQ (reference sequence). CDR3 amino acids: CASSLARQGRTDTQYF. The DNA of the CDR3 is TGTGCCAGCAGCTTAGCGCGACAGGGCCGGACAGATACGCAGTATTTT. Full variable domain (missing parts from reference TRBV7-9 and TRBJ2-3): DTGVSQNPRHKITKRGQNVTFRCDPISEHNRLYWYRQTLGQGPEFLTYFQNEAQLEKSRLLSDRFSAERPKGSFSTLEIQRTEQGDSAMYLCASSLARQGRTDTQYFGPGTRLTVL.

V gene TRBV18 combines with J gene TRBJ2-3; D unclear. This CDR3 comprises 17 residues. In germline, CDR1 is KGHSH, CDR2 LQKENI. The V end was cut by 1 base, the J end by 0 bases, with 14 bases between. This CDR3 reads CASSPLVISRSTDTQYF. Here the CDR3 DNA reads TGTGCCAGCTCACCACTGGTTATTAGCCGTAGCACAGATACGCAGTATTTT.

DNA of the CDR3: TGCGCCAGCAGCCTCGGGACTAACACAGATACGCAGTATTTT. It codes for CASSLGTNTDTQYF. The rearrangement joins TRBV4-1 to TRBJ2-3; 7 bases agree with TRBD2. This CDR3 contains 14 residues. Per germline, CDR1 MGHRA and CDR2 YSYEKL. J was trimmed by 2 bases and V by 4 bases; bases with no gene match: 3.

This chain uses TRBV2 with TRBJ2-7, with a tentative D call TRBD1 (5 bases). Trimming pared 6 bases from V and 0 bases from J, leaving 15 bases between. Germline values: CDR1 SNHLY, CDR2 FYNNEI. The CDR3 contains 15 residues. CDR3 nucleotides: TGTGCCAGCAGACTCACTACAGGTGGCTCCTACGAGCAGTACTTC. Protein: CASRLTTGGSYEQYF.

DNA of the CDR3: TGCAGCGTTGGTGATAACTCCTGGGGCTACACCTTC. This sequence encodes CSVGDNSWGYTF. The genes are TRBV29-1 and TRBJ1-2; D is unresolved. Trimming pared 4 bases from V and 8 bases from J, leaving 14 bases between. Germline-derived CDR1 and CDR2 are SQVTM and ANQGSEA. This CDR3 is 12 amino acids long.

The J gene is TRBJ2-7, the V gene TRBV5-4, with D hard to call. CDR1 and CDR2 from the germline V gene are SGHNT and YYREEE (reference sequence). The CDR3 consists of 14 residues. V lost 1 base and J 0 bases, leaving 8 bases between the germline ends. The CDR3 nucleotides are TGTGCCAGCAGCTTGTCTCGGAGCTCCTACGAGCAGTACTTC. Translated, it gives CASSLSRSSYEQYF.